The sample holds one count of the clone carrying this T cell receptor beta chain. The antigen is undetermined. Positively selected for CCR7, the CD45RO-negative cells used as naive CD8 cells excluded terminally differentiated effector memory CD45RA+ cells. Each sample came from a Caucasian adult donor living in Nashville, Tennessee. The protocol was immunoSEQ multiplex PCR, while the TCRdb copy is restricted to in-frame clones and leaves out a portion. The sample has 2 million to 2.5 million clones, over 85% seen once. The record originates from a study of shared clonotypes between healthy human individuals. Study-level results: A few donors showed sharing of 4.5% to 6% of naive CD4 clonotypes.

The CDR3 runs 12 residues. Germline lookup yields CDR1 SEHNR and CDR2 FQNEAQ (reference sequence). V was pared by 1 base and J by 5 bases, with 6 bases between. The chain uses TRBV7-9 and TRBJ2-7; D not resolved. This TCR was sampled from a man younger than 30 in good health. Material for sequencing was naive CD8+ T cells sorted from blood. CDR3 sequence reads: CASSLVINEQYF. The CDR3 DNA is TGTGCCAGCAGCTTAGTGATCAACGAGCAGTACTTC.